A selection of T cell receptor beta chains follows, all from one sample in a study of radiation and T cells in renal cell carcinoma. TCRdb's copy holds only in-frame clones and misses some; the assay was immunoSEQ multiplex PCR. The sample holds about 86,000 clones; approximately 80% are singletons and the top ten take 9.4%. The sequences come from blood, collected from a patient whose treatment included radiotherapy and nephrectomy. These receptors originate from a man aged 50 to 60 with renal cell carcinoma. Each CDR3 is given with its conserved first and last residue. A D gene is named only where the DNA matches it firmly. The size of a clone is reported for some rows only, either as once, few or many, or as a class for expanded clones.

d_gene: TRBD2; abundance: .; v_gene: TRBV28; j_gene: TRBJ2-7; CDR3nt: TGTGCCAGCAGTGCCCTTCGGGCCTCCCCCGCTAGCGGGAGTGGCTTC; CDR3aa: CASSALRASPASGSGF
d_gene: .; abundance: .; v_gene: TRBV9; j_gene: TRBJ2-1; CDR3nt: TGTGCCAGCAGCTTGTCCGGAAACCTTGTGTACAATGAGCAGTTCTTC; CDR3aa: CASSLSGNLVYNEQFF
d_gene: TRBD2; abundance: .; v_gene: TRBV4-2; j_gene: TRBJ2-3; CDR3nt: TGTGCCAGCAGCCAAGGATGGGGGGAGGGGCCCGGGACGCAGTATTTT; CDR3aa: CASSQGWGEGPGTQYF
d_gene: .; abundance: .; v_gene: TRBV29-1; j_gene: TRBJ2-1; CDR3nt: TGCAGCGTTGAGGACAACGGCCTCTACAATGAGCAGTTCTTC; CDR3aa: CSVEDNGLYNEQFF
d_gene: .; abundance: .; v_gene: TRBV11-2; j_gene: TRBJ2-2; CDR3nt: TGTGCCAGCAGCTCTCTGAAGGCCAGGGAATACACCGGGGAGCTGTTTTTT; CDR3aa: CASSSLKAREYTGELFF
d_gene: .; abundance: once; v_gene: TRBV25-1; j_gene: TRBJ2-6; CDR3nt: TGTGCCAGCAGTGAAAAGGTTGAGCTTAGCTCTGGGGCCAACGTCCTGACTTTC; CDR3aa: CASSEKVELSSGANVLTF
d_gene: .; abundance: .; v_gene: TRBV6-5; j_gene: TRBJ1-1; CDR3nt: TGTGCCAGCAGTGACTTTGGGGGACAATACACTGAAGCTTTCTTT; CDR3aa: CASSDFGGQYTEAFF
d_gene: .; abundance: .; v_gene: TRBV18; j_gene: TRBJ2-1; CDR3nt: TGTGCCAGCTCACCATTGGGGATTGAGCAGTTCTTC; CDR3aa: CASSPLGIEQFF
d_gene: .; abundance: .; v_gene: TRBV7-9; j_gene: TRBJ1-4; CDR3nt: TGTGCCAGCAGCCCCCGGACGGGCGATGAAAAACTGTTTTTT; CDR3aa: CASSPRTGDEKLFF
d_gene: TRBD1; abundance: .; v_gene: TRBV5-1; j_gene: TRBJ1-6; CDR3nt: TGCGCCAGCAGCGTATCAGGGGGCGGATCACCCCTCCACTTT; CDR3aa: CASSVSGGGSPLHF
d_gene: .; abundance: .; v_gene: TRBV18; j_gene: TRBJ2-1; CDR3nt: TGTGCCAGCTCACCACCGGTCAGGAGCTCCTACAATGAGCAGTTCTTC; CDR3aa: CASSPPVRSSYNEQFF
d_gene: .; abundance: few; v_gene: TRBV29-1; j_gene: TRBJ1-4; CDR3nt: TGCAGCGTCAAGGGGGGAGCAACTAATGAAAAACTGTTTTTT; CDR3aa: CSVKGGATNEKLFF
d_gene: .; abundance: .; v_gene: TRBV5-1; j_gene: TRBJ2-7; CDR3nt: TGCGCCAGCAAACCAAGTGGGGGGTATGGCGAGCAGTACTTC; CDR3aa: CASKPSGGYGEQYF
d_gene: TRBD1; abundance: few; v_gene: TRBV25-1; j_gene: TRBJ1-3; CDR3nt: TGTGCCAGCGGGACAGGAGACACCATATATTTT; CDR3aa: CASGTGDTIYF
d_gene: .; abundance: .; v_gene: TRBV11-2; j_gene: TRBJ2-3; CDR3nt: TGTGCCAGCAGCTTTGAGGGACAAAGCACAGATACGCAGTATTTT; CDR3aa: CASSFEGQSTDTQYF
d_gene: .; abundance: few; v_gene: TRBV28; j_gene: TRBJ1-4; CDR3nt: TGTGCCAGCAGCCTAGGACAGCAGAGTGAAAAACTGTTTTTT; CDR3aa: CASSLGQQSEKLFF
d_gene: TRBD2; abundance: medium-sized; v_gene: TRBV6-5; j_gene: TRBJ2-7; CDR3nt: TGTGCCAGCAGTTTACTTGCCGCGGGAGCCGAGCAGTACTTC; CDR3aa: CASSLLAAGAEQYF
d_gene: .; abundance: .; v_gene: TRBV2; j_gene: TRBJ1-5; CDR3nt: TGTGCCAGCGTTTTCGGGCTGGGTCAGCCCCAGCATTTT; CDR3aa: CASVFGLGQPQHF
d_gene: TRBD2; abundance: .; v_gene: TRBV11-2; j_gene: TRBJ2-3; CDR3nt: TGTGCCAGCAGCTTAGCCCCAGCGGGGGCCACAGATACGCAGTATTTT; CDR3aa: CASSLAPAGATDTQYF
d_gene: TRBD2; abundance: once; v_gene: TRBV10-3; j_gene: TRBJ2-1; CDR3nt: TGTGCCATCAGTGATCGGGGCCGGCTAGCGGTGCGGCAGTTCTTC; CDR3aa: CAISDRGRLAVRQFF
d_gene: TRBD2; abundance: .; v_gene: TRBV30; j_gene: TRBJ2-5; CDR3nt: TGTGCCTGGAGGCAAAACGGACTAGCGAGAGAGACCCAGTACTTC; CDR3aa: CAWRQNGLARETQYF
d_gene: .; abundance: .; v_gene: TRBV7-2; j_gene: TRBJ1-1; CDR3nt: TGTGCCGGTGGGGGAAAGAACACTGAAGCTTTCTTT; CDR3aa: CAGGGKNTEAFF
d_gene: .; abundance: .; v_gene: TRBV7-2; j_gene: TRBJ2-1; CDR3nt: TGTGCCAGCAGCGGCAGCGGATACAATGAGCAGTTCTTC; CDR3aa: CASSGSGYNEQFF
d_gene: TRBD1; abundance: .; v_gene: TRBV10-3; j_gene: TRBJ1-2; CDR3nt: TGTGCCATCAGTGAGTCCCCGCAGGGGGCCGAAAACTATGGCTACACCTTC; CDR3aa: CAISESPQGAENYGYTF
d_gene: .; abundance: .; v_gene: TRBV9; j_gene: TRBJ2-3; CDR3nt: TGTGCCAGCAGCGTAGAGCACAGATACACAGATACGCAGTATTTT; CDR3aa: CASSVEHRYTDTQYF
d_gene: .; abundance: .; v_gene: TRBV5-1; j_gene: TRBJ2-6; CDR3nt: TGCGCCAGCAGTTCGCGGGCTACCGACTCTGGGGCCAACGTCCTGACTTTC; CDR3aa: CASSSRATDSGANVLTF
d_gene: .; abundance: .; v_gene: TRBV6-5; j_gene: TRBJ2-7; CDR3nt: TGTGCCAGCAGTTACTCGCAGAAAGTACGAGAGCAGTACTTC; CDR3aa: CASSYSQKVREQYF
d_gene: TRBD1; abundance: few; v_gene: TRBV28; j_gene: TRBJ1-1; CDR3nt: TGTGCCAGCAGTTTTTCTGGGACAGGGGACACTGAAGCTTTCTTT; CDR3aa: CASSFSGTGDTEAFF
d_gene: TRBD1; abundance: .; v_gene: TRBV29-1; j_gene: TRBJ1-1; CDR3nt: TGCAGAGCCGGGACAGGGGGCACTGAAGCTTTCTTT; CDR3aa: CRAGTGGTEAFF
d_gene: .; abundance: .; v_gene: TRBV7-9; j_gene: TRBJ1-1; CDR3nt: TGTGCCAGCAGCCTGGCGCTAGGGGGGGCGAACACTGAAGCTTTCTTT; CDR3aa: CASSLALGGANTEAFF
d_gene: .; abundance: .; v_gene: TRBV28; j_gene: TRBJ1-2; CDR3nt: TGTGCCAGCAGTTTACTAGGGATCCATGGCTACACCTTC; CDR3aa: CASSLLGIHGYTF
d_gene: TRBD1; abundance: .; v_gene: TRBV5-1; j_gene: TRBJ2-5; CDR3nt: TGCGCCAGCAGCTTGGCCCCCGGGACAGGGAGGAAGACCCAGTACTTC; CDR3aa: CASSLAPGTGRKTQYF
d_gene: TRBD2; abundance: .; v_gene: TRBV2; j_gene: TRBJ2-1; CDR3nt: TGTGCCAGCTCAGCCTCGGGGGGGACGGTCTTC; CDR3aa: CASSASGGTVF
d_gene: .; abundance: few; v_gene: TRBV4-3; j_gene: TRBJ1-4; CDR3nt: TGCGCCAGCAGCCAAGATCGGACTAATGAAAAACTGTTTTTT; CDR3aa: CASSQDRTNEKLFF
d_gene: .; abundance: .; v_gene: TRBV5-1; j_gene: TRBJ1-2; CDR3nt: TGCGCCAGCAGCTTAGGCGACGGAGACTATGGCTACACCTTC; CDR3aa: CASSLGDGDYGYTF
d_gene: .; abundance: .; v_gene: TRBV6-5; j_gene: TRBJ1-1; CDR3nt: TGTGCCAGCAGTTACGCTGGGAACACTGAAGCTTTCTTT; CDR3aa: CASSYAGNTEAFF
d_gene: .; abundance: .; v_gene: TRBV7-9; j_gene: TRBJ1-2; CDR3nt: TGTGCCAGCGGCTCTCCCGAGGTTGGCTATGGCTACACCTTC; CDR3aa: CASGSPEVGYGYTF
d_gene: .; abundance: .; v_gene: TRBV7-2; j_gene: TRBJ1-6; CDR3nt: TGTGCCAGCAGCTCGTCGGGACAATATAATTCACCCCTCCACTTT; CDR3aa: CASSSSGQYNSPLHF
d_gene: TRBD1; abundance: .; v_gene: TRBV5-1; j_gene: TRBJ1-2; CDR3nt: TGCGCCAGCAGCCGAGCACCCTTGAACATACAGGGGGGCCATGGCTACACCTTC; CDR3aa: CASSRAPLNIQGGHGYTF
d_gene: .; abundance: .; v_gene: TRBV10-3; j_gene: TRBJ2-3; CDR3nt: TGTGCCACGCTTAGCACAGATACGCAGTATTTT; CDR3aa: CATLSTDTQYF
d_gene: TRBD1; abundance: medium-sized; v_gene: TRBV5-6; j_gene: TRBJ1-1; CDR3nt: TGTGCCAGCAGCGGAGACAGGGTGAACGCTTTCTTT; CDR3aa: CASSGDRVNAFF
d_gene: TRBD1; abundance: .; v_gene: TRBV7-8; j_gene: TRBJ1-4; CDR3nt: TGTGCCAGCAGCTCGAGGACAGGGAGGAGGGAAAAACTGTTTTTT; CDR3aa: CASSSRTGRREKLFF
d_gene: .; abundance: .; v_gene: TRBV6-6; j_gene: TRBJ1-4; CDR3nt: TGTGCCAGCAGCCACGGGACACATGAAAAACTGTTTTTT; CDR3aa: CASSHGTHEKLFF
d_gene: .; abundance: .; v_gene: TRBV9; j_gene: TRBJ2-7; CDR3nt: TGTGCCAGCAGCGCCACAGGGTCGAACAGCGAGCAGTACTTC; CDR3aa: CASSATGSNSEQYF
d_gene: .; abundance: .; v_gene: TRBV18; j_gene: TRBJ2-5; CDR3nt: TGTGCCAGCTCACCAGGGGAGGAAGAGACCCAGTACTTC; CDR3aa: CASSPGEEETQYF
d_gene: TRBD1; abundance: .; v_gene: TRBV5-4; j_gene: TRBJ1-1; CDR3nt: TGTGCCAGCAGCATTACGGACAGGACGGCTGAAGCTTTCTTT; CDR3aa: CASSITDRTAEAFF
d_gene: .; abundance: .; v_gene: TRBV2; j_gene: TRBJ1-1; CDR3nt: TGTGCCAGCAGGAGGGGCTTAGACAGGAACACTGAAGCTTTCTTT; CDR3aa: CASRRGLDRNTEAFF
d_gene: .; abundance: .; v_gene: TRBV27; j_gene: TRBJ2-3; CDR3nt: TGTGCCAGCAATTCCCAAACCGAGGGCAGCACAGATACGCAGTATTTT; CDR3aa: CASNSQTEGSTDTQYF
d_gene: .; abundance: once; v_gene: TRBV28; j_gene: TRBJ2-1; CDR3nt: TGTGCCAGTAAGACATCCTACAATGAGCAGTTCTTC; CDR3aa: CASKTSYNEQFF
d_gene: .; abundance: few; v_gene: TRBV27; j_gene: TRBJ2-3; CDR3nt: TGTGCCAGCAGTTCTCCGGCCTTGGAGGGCGCAGATACGCAGTATTTT; CDR3aa: CASSSPALEGADTQYF
d_gene: .; abundance: .; v_gene: TRBV18; j_gene: TRBJ2-7; CDR3nt: TGTGCCAGCTCACCTACGACACAGAGCTCCTACGAGCAGTACTTC; CDR3aa: CASSPTTQSSYEQYF
d_gene: .; abundance: .; v_gene: TRBV7-7; j_gene: TRBJ2-5; CDR3nt: TGTGCTAGCAGCCCGGCGAGGGGACCTAAAGAGACCCAGTACTTC; CDR3aa: CASSPARGPKETQYF
d_gene: TRBD1; abundance: .; v_gene: TRBV7-9; j_gene: TRBJ2-5; CDR3nt: TGTGCCAGCAGCCTAGGGGACAGGCCCCAAGAGACCCAGTACTTC; CDR3aa: CASSLGDRPQETQYF
d_gene: .; abundance: .; v_gene: TRBV7-2; j_gene: TRBJ1-1; CDR3nt: TGTGCCAGCAGCTTAATGGCAGGGAATGATGGCACTGAAGCTTTCTTT; CDR3aa: CASSLMAGNDGTEAFF
d_gene: TRBD2; abundance: .; v_gene: TRBV6-6; j_gene: TRBJ2-3; CDR3nt: TGTGCCAGCAGCTCGGGACTAGCGTTTAAAGATACGCAGTATTTT; CDR3aa: CASSSGLAFKDTQYF